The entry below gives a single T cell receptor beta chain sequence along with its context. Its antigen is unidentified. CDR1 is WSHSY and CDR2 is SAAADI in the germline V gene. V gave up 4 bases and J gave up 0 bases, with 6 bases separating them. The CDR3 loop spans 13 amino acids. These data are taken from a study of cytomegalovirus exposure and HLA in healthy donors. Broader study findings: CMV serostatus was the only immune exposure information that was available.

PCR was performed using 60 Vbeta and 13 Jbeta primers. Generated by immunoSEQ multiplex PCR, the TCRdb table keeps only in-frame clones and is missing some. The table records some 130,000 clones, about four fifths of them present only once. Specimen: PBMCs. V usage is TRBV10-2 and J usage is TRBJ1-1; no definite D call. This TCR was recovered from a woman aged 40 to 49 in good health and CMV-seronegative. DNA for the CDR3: TGCGCCAGCAGTGGACTCATGAACACTGAAGCTTTCTTT. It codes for CASSGLMNTEAFF.